The 16 T cell receptor beta chains below come from one sample, sequenced in a study of OX40 agonist ivuxolimab in advanced cancers. Here immunoSEQ multiplex PCR was the method, and the copy in TCRdb shows in-frame clones only, minus some. This sample has 98,000 or so clones; approximately 90% occur once, and the top ten carry approximately 0.69%. This material consisted of CD4+ or CD8+ T cells sorted from blood, taken in a trial of the OX40 agonist ivuxolimab. Source of these receptors: an adult with an advanced solid tumor such as melanoma, head and neck, liver or kidney cancer.

In its sample, this clone was seen once. The chain couples TRBV6-6 to TRBJ1-2; no definite D call. CDR1 and CDR2 from the germline V gene are MNHNY and SVGAGI (reference sequence). V lost 0 bases to trimming and J lost 7 bases, with 18 bases between them. The CDR3 has 16 residues. The CDR3 nucleotides are TGTGCCAGCAGTTACTCGCCCCACACGCGGACCTCTGGCTACACCTTC. This gives the protein CASSYSPHTRTSGYTF.

The chain combines TRBV27 with TRBJ2-2; D unresolved. Germline CDR1 and CDR2: MNHEY and SMNVEV (reference sequence). The ends were cut back, 6 bases at V and 0 bases at J, with 11 bases in the middle. This CDR3 has 15 amino acids. This CDR3 is CASSLGWANTGELFF. CDR3 bases: TGTGCCAGCAGCTTAGGGTGGGCGAACACCGGGGAGCTGTTTTTT.

The chain combines TRBV9 with TRBJ1-4; maybe TRBD1 (6 bases). V shed 3 bases and J shed 3 bases, with 9 bases lying between them. CDR1 is SGDLS, CDR2 YYNGEE, per germline. The CDR3 extends over 14 amino acids. The CDR3 is CASSADSPNEKLFF. For the CDR3, the DNA is TGTGCCAGCAGCGCGGACAGTCCTAATGAAAAACTGTTTTTT.

The CDR3 nucleotides are TGTGCCAGCAGTCCCCGGGACAGGGGGTCCTACGAGCAGTACTTC. This codes for CASSPRDRGSYEQYF. The rearrangement uses TRBV6-6 and TRBJ2-7; 11 nucleotides agree with TRBD1. After removal of 5 bases from V and 1 base from J, the junction contained 4 bases not matched to a gene. CDR3 length: 15 amino acids. The germline CDR1 and CDR2 sequences are MNHNY and SVGAGI (reference sequence).

This sequence joins TRBV5-1 and TRBJ2-5; 12 positions match TRBD2. Trimming cost V 5 bases and J 4 bases; bases outside gene matches: 6. The CDR3 totals 15 residues. The germline V gene encodes CDR1 SGHRS and CDR2 YFSETQ. CDR3 residues: CASSPGLAGPETQYF. DNA for the CDR3: TGCGCCAGCAGTCCCGGACTAGCGGGGCCAGAGACCCAGTACTTC.

The rearrangement joins TRBV5-5 to TRBJ2-5; tentatively, D is TRBD2 (5 bases). Per germline, CDR1 SGHKS and CDR2 YYEKEE (reference sequence). This CDR3 comprises 16 residues. The germline V and J ends were trimmed by 5 bases and 4 bases, with 21 bases remaining between them. Written as DNA, the CDR3 is TGTGCCAGCAGTTTGAATTTGTTGCTTGGAGGAGAGACCCAGTACTTC. As protein: CASSLNLLLGGETQYF.

This rearrangement joins TRBV19 to TRBJ1-1; a possible D gene is TRBD1 (5 bases). Trimming took 6 bases from V and 6 from J, leaving 17 bases between them. The CDR3 extends over 14 amino acids. The germline V gene has CDR1 LNHDA and CDR2 SQIVND (reference sequence). In nucleotides, the CDR3 is TGTGCCAGTAGCCAACGACCCCGGGGGGCTGAAGCTTTCTTT. Protein product: CASSQRPRGAEAFF.

The gene calls are TRBV7-8 and TRBJ2-3; D is ambiguous. V lost 2 bases to trimming and J lost 2 bases, with 8 bases between them. The germline gives CDR1 SGHVS, CDR2 FQNEAQ. This CDR3 spans 14 amino acids. CDR3 sequence (DNA): TGTGCCAGCAGCTTACGAGCGACCACAGATACGCAGTATTTT. Translated, it gives CASSLRATTDTQYF.

The chain carries TRBV7-9 and TRBJ2-1; no reliable D call. The CDR3 extends over 12 amino acids. V gave up 1 base and J gave up 7 bases, with 5 bases separating them. From germline, CDR1 is SEHNR and CDR2 FQNEAQ (reference sequence). The chain's CDR3 is CASSLVANEQFF. For the CDR3, the DNA is TGTGCCAGCAGCTTAGTTGCTAATGAGCAGTTCTTC.

CDR3 sequence (DNA): TGTGCCAGCAGTCTACAGGGTACCGGGGCCAACGTCCTGACTTTC. Translating gives CASSLQGTGANVLTF. The chain employs TRBV6-5 and TRBJ2-6, with a weak D call TRBD1 (6 bases). V was clipped by 5 bases and J by 4 bases, with 12 bases between them. The germline gives CDR1 MNHEY, CDR2 SVGAGI. This CDR3 region has 15 residues.

This rearrangement joins TRBV19 to TRBJ1-1; 7 nucleotides agree with TRBD1. In germline, CDR1 is LNHDA, CDR2 SQIVND (reference sequence). J was trimmed by 4 bases and V by 6 bases; bases with no gene match: 5. The CDR3 covers 13 residues. The chain's CDR3 is CASSRTGGTEAFF. CDR3 coding DNA: TGTGCCAGTAGCCGGACAGGTGGCACTGAAGCTTTCTTT. The full variable domain, rest sourced from reference TRBV19 and TRBJ1-1, is DGGITQSPKYLFRKEGQNVTLSCEQNLNHDAMYWYRQDPGQGLRLIYYSQIVNDFQKGDIAEGYSVSREKKESFPLTVTSAQKNPTAFYLCASSRTGGTEAFFGQGTRLTVV.

The rearrangement joins TRBV15 to TRBJ1-2; D is uncertain. This CDR3 is built from 12 residues. Germline V lookup: CDR1 LNHNV, CDR2 YYDKDF (reference sequence). Trimming took off 1 base at V and 3 bases at J, with 3 bases between the two ends. The CDR3 protein is CATSRGDYGYTF. As DNA, the CDR3 is TGTGCCACCAGCAGAGGAGACTATGGCTACACCTTC.

The V and J genes are TRBV7-9 and TRBJ1-2, with 7 bases aligning to TRBD1. V dropped 0 bases and J dropped 7; count of bases not matched to a gene: 5. Germline loops: CDR1 SEHNR, CDR2 FQNEAQ (reference sequence). CDR3 length equals 14 residues. CDR3 in amino acids: CASSLAIGGSGYTF. In DNA, the CDR3 is TGTGCCAGCAGCTTAGCAATAGGGGGCTCTGGCTACACCTTC.

V and J are TRBV7-8 and TRBJ2-3; 12 nucleotides line up with TRBD2. CDR1 is SGHVS, CDR2 FQNEAQ, per germline. This CDR3 spans 18 amino acids. Unmatched junction bases numbered 15, after V lost 5 bases and J lost 6 bases. The CDR3 region is CASSLKGGLAGGGDTQYF. The CDR3 DNA follows: TGTGCCAGCAGCCTAAAGGGGGGACTAGCGGGTGGAGGTGATACGCAGTATTTT.

V and J are TRBV5-1 and TRBJ2-5, with 10 positions matching TRBD2. V dropped 4 bases and J dropped 2; count of bases not matched to a gene: 8. This CDR3 spans 16 amino acids. Germline loops: CDR1 SGHRS, CDR2 YFSETQ. This CDR3 reads CASSTHSGGIQETQYF. CDR3 nucleotides: TGCGCCAGCAGCACACATAGCGGGGGGATACAAGAGACCCAGTACTTC.

This chain joins TRBV5-1 and TRBJ2-1; 14 bases are a match to TRBD2. The germline V gene has CDR1 SGHRS and CDR2 YFSETQ. V dropped 4 bases and J dropped 6; count of bases not matched to a gene: 6. This CDR3 contains 16 residues. For the CDR3, the DNA is TGCGCCAGCAGCCCGGGACTAGCGGGAGCATCCAATGAGCAGTTCTTC. The encoded protein is CASSPGLAGASNEQFF.